The 26 T cell receptor beta chains reported below all come from one sample, sequenced in a study of blood T cell repertoires in COVID-19. Here immunoSEQ multiplex PCR was the method, and the copy in TCRdb shows in-frame clones only, minus some. Altogether some 400,000 clones are present, about 89% being singletons, with the ten largest covering 0.8% to 0.9%. The specimen was PBMCs or T cells enriched from blood (not recorded which). The receptors originated from a woman aged 35 to 49 who had been exposed to COVID-19.

V usage is TRBV7-9 and J usage is TRBJ2-1; 10 nucleotides match TRBD2. V shed 3 bases and J 4 bases; nucleotides not matched to a gene: 3. CDR1 and CDR2 (germline): SEHNR, FQNEAQ (reference sequence). The CDR3 has 15 residues. The chain's CDR3 is CASSFSGGTYNEQFF. CDR3 DNA: TGTGCCAGCAGCTTTAGCGGGGGGACATACAATGAGCAGTTCTTC.

V usage is TRBV12-3 or TRBV12-4 and J usage is TRBJ1-2, with D unclear. Deletions cut 2 bases from V and 4 bases from J, with 8 bases between. The CDR3 runs 13 residues. The CDR3 sequence: CASSLTAAYGYTF. The CDR3 nucleotides read TGTGCCAGCAGTTTAACGGCGGCCTATGGCTACACCTTC.

This sequence joins TRBV6-5 and TRBJ1-5; 10 bases match TRBD1. The V segment lost 5 bases and the J segment 7 bases; nucleotides outside the gene matches: 5. The CDR3 loop spans 14 amino acids. Looked up from germline, CDR1 is MNHEY and CDR2 is SVGAGI. The CDR3 is CASSRDRGGQPQHF. In DNA, the CDR3 is TGTGCCAGCAGTCGGGACAGGGGCGGGCAGCCCCAGCATTTT.

As for this clone: Its ends do not fully match the called genes, so a read error is possible. V and J are TRBV7-7 and TRBJ2-1; 9 nucleotides match TRBD2. The CDR3 length is 17 residues. CDR1 and CDR2 (germline): SSHAT, FNYEAQ (reference sequence). This CDR3 reads CASSLPPGLARTNEQFF. The CDR3 DNA reads as TGTGCTAGCAGCTTGCCCCCTGGACTAGCGAGAACCAATGAGCAGTTCTTC.

This chain joins TRBV19 and TRBJ1-1; 9 nucleotides align to TRBD1. The trim removed 4 bases at V and 4 bases at J, leaving 4 bases unmatched. Looked up from germline, CDR1 is LNHDA and CDR2 is SQIVND (reference sequence). The CDR3 consists of 14 residues. In nucleotides, the CDR3 is TGTGCCAGTAGTACGCCGGGACAGGGCACTGAAGCTTTCTTT. Translating gives CASSTPGQGTEAFF.

V is TRBV24-1 and J is TRBJ1-2; D uncertain. Germline V gives CDR1 KGHDR, CDR2 SFDVKD. The CDR3 loop spans 14 amino acids. Trimming removed 3 bases at V and 4 bases at J, with 11 bases between. CDR3 nucleotides: TGTGCCACCAGTGATACCGGGAAGTTCTATGGCTACACCTTC. Amino acids: CATSDTGKFYGYTF.

This chain links TRBV7-9 with TRBJ1-6; the match to TRBD1 covers 8 bases. There are 15 residues in the CDR3. The ends lost 5 bases at V and 7 bases at J; junction bases unmatched: 7. Looked up from germline, CDR1 is SEHNR and CDR2 is FQNEAQ (reference sequence). The DNA of the CDR3 is TGTGCCAGCAGCGCGACAGGGGTAGTCAATTCACCCCTCCACTTT. The encoded protein is CASSATGVVNSPLHF.

The chain employs TRBV21-1 and TRBJ2-7; the DNA was not used to check the table's D call, TRBD2. TRBV21-1 has pseudogene status. The CDR3 length is 14 residues. The DNA for the CDR3 is TGTGCCAGCAGCAAAGAACAAGCGGTCTACGAGCAGTACTTC. Translation gives CASSKEQAVYEQYF.

This sequence joins TRBV5-1 and TRBJ2-1, with 7 bases that match TRBD2. With V trimmed by 1 base and J by 3 bases, 4 bases remained unmatched. The V gene's germline CDR1 is SGHRS and CDR2 YFSETQ. The CDR3 is made up of 15 amino acids. The DNA of the CDR3 is TGCGCCAGCAGCTTGCCCCTAGCGGTCTACAATGAGCAGTTCTTC. Residues: CASSLPLAVYNEQFF. Full variable domain (remainder filled in from reference TRBV5-1 and TRBJ2-1): KAGVTQTPRYLIKTRGQQVTLSCSPISGHRSVSWYQQTPGQGLQFLFEYFSETQRNKGNFPGRFSGRQFSNSRSEMNVSTLELGDSALYLCASSLPLAVYNEQFFGPGTRLTVL.

The J gene is TRBJ2-1, the V gene TRBV6-5; D may be TRBD1 (5 bases). The CDR3 totals 13 residues. Trimming pared 0 bases from V and 14 bases from J, leaving 14 bases between. Germline V gives CDR1 MNHEY, CDR2 SVGAGI. The CDR3: CASSYSPFRGKFF. In DNA form, the CDR3 reads TGTGCCAGCAGTTACTCGCCTTTTAGGGGCAAGTTCTTC.

The J gene is TRBJ1-2, the V gene TRBV3-1 (or the pseudogene TRBV3-2); 9 nucleotides agree with TRBD1. J was trimmed by 3 bases and V by 3 bases; bases with no gene match: 14. The CDR3 sequence is 18 residues long. CDR1 and CDR2 (germline): LGHDT, YNNKEL (reference sequence). The chain's CDR3 is CASSQVWDRDPKDYGYTF. For the CDR3, the DNA is TGTGCCAGCAGCCAGGTCTGGGACAGGGATCCTAAAGACTATGGCTACACCTTC.

The J gene is TRBJ1-2, the V gene TRBV20-1, with unresolved D. From germline, CDR1 is DFQATT and CDR2 SNEGSKA (reference sequence). CDR3 length equals 11 residues. Between the trimmed V and J ends, which lost 6 bases and 7 bases, there was a span of 12 bases. The CDR3 spells CSAYARGGYTF. The CDR3 DNA follows: TGCAGTGCCTACGCTCGGGGTGGCTACACCTTC.

This clone was detected only once. The chain couples TRBV9 to TRBJ2-7, with TRBD2 matching 7 bases. In germline, CDR1 is SGDLS, CDR2 YYNGEE. This CDR3 has 13 amino acids. The junction had 4 bases not matched to a gene; V was cut back by 2 bases and J by 5 bases. CDR3 loop: CASSVSGVHEQYF. The CDR3 DNA reads as TGTGCCAGCAGCGTGAGCGGGGTCCACGAGCAGTACTTC.

The chain joins TRBV24-1 to TRBJ1-1; D is perhaps TRBD1 (6 bases). The V gene's germline CDR1 is KGHDR and CDR2 SFDVKD. This CDR3 is built from 15 residues. Between the trimmed V and J ends, which lost 4 bases and 6 bases, there was a span of 17 bases. The CDR3 coding sequence is TGTGCCACCAGTGACAGGGGTGGTGTCTTGGCTGAAGCTTTCTTT. Protein sequence: CATSDRGGVLAEAFF.

The rearrangement joins TRBV6-6 to TRBJ2-5; maybe TRBD1 (6 bases). The germline V gene encodes CDR1 MNHNY and CDR2 SVGAGI (reference sequence). Trimming left V 6 bases short and J 3 bases short, with 14 bases between. The CDR3 is 14 residues long. The CDR3 is CASSYPRDKETQYF. The CDR3 DNA sequence: TGTGCCAGCAGCTACCCTCGGGACAAAGAGACCCAGTACTTC.

The rearrangement joins TRBV7-2 to TRBJ2-4; D is possibly TRBD1 (5 bases). The CDR3 runs to 18 residues. With 1 base removed from V and 3 bases from J, the gap between germline ends came to 19 bases. Germline CDR1 SGHTA, CDR2 FQGNSA. The CDR3 sequence: CASSLDYRRANVKNIQYF. The CDR3 region has the DNA TGTGCCAGCAGCTTAGACTACCGCAGGGCGAATGTCAAAAACATTCAGTACTTC.

This clone was seen once. This chain links TRBV10-3 with TRBJ2-2; 9 bases fit TRBD2. The CDR3 spans 16 residues. V lost 2 bases and J lost 4; bases outside the gene matches: 5. Germline V gene sequence: CDR1 ENHRY, CDR2 SYGVKD. CDR3 protein: CAISEAGGLSTGELFF. The CDR3 DNA is TGTGCCATCAGTGAGGCGGGAGGGCTCAGCACCGGGGAGCTGTTTTTT.

The rearrangement links TRBV7-9 to TRBJ1-6; D might be TRBD1 (5 bases). The length of the CDR3 is 14 residues. Germline V gives CDR1 SEHNR, CDR2 FQNEAQ (reference sequence). The ends were cut back, 3 bases at V and 6 bases at J, with 9 bases in the middle. CDR3 DNA sequence: TGTGCCAGCAGCTTCGACAGCCTTAATTCACCCCTCCACTTT. Protein: CASSFDSLNSPLHF. The full variable domain, completed using reference TRBV7-9 and TRBJ1-6, is DTGVSQNPRHKITKRGQNVTFRCDPISEHNRLYWYRQTLGQGPEFLTYFQNEAQLEKSRLLSDRFSAERPKGSFSTLEIQRTEQGDSAMYLCASSFDSLNSPLHFGNGTRLTVT.

The chain links TRBV3-1 (or the pseudogene TRBV3-2) to TRBJ1-5; D possibly corresponds to TRBD1 (6 bases). CDR3 length: 16 residues. Between the trimmed V and J ends, which lost 0 bases and 9 bases, there was a span of 18 bases. CDR1 LGHDT and CDR2 YNNKEL come from the germline V gene (reference sequence). The CDR3: CASSQDSRIGTRPQHF. The CDR3 DNA is TGTGCCAGCAGCCAAGATTCGCGGATCGGGACAAGGCCCCAGCATTTT.

This clone has only one observation. The chain uses TRBV9 and TRBJ1-6, with 7 bases fitting TRBD1. The junction had 1 base not matched to a gene; V was cut back by 3 bases and J by 7 bases. The germline gives CDR1 SGDLS, CDR2 YYNGEE. The CDR3 sequence is 13 residues long. The CDR3 is CASSATGNSPLHF. Here the CDR3 DNA reads TGTGCCAGCAGCGCGACAGGGAATTCACCCCTCCACTTT.

The chain couples TRBV7-2 to TRBJ2-1; 7 nucleotides match TRBD2. V lost 4 bases and J lost 7; bases outside the gene matches: 7. CDR1 is SGHTA, CDR2 FQGNSA, per germline. The CDR3 loop spans 14 amino acids. The CDR3 sequence: CASSSQIGGNEQFF. The CDR3 coding sequence is TGTGCCAGCAGCTCACAGATCGGGGGGAATGAGCAGTTCTTC.

The chain uses TRBV6-4 and TRBJ1-2, with unresolved D. Germline CDR1 reads MRHNA; CDR2 reads SNTAGT. Trimming stripped 6 bases from V and 4 bases from J, with 12 bases between. The CDR3 has 13 amino acids. The CDR3 loop is CASRPAAGYGYTF. CDR3 coding DNA: TGTGCCAGCAGGCCCGCCGCGGGCTATGGCTACACCTTC.

The V call is TRBV10-3, the J call TRBJ2-7; TRBD1 aligns across 9 bases. The CDR3 runs to 14 residues. The ends lost 10 bases at V and 4 bases at J; junction bases unmatched: 11. Germline CDR1 is ENHRY and CDR2 is SYGVKD. The CDR3 nucleotides are TGTGCCACGACTACGGACAGGGGCGGTTACGAGCAGTACTTC. Protein sequence: CATTTDRGGYEQYF.

V gene TRBV19 combines with J gene TRBJ2-1; 14 nucleotides agree with TRBD2. The length of the CDR3 is 16 residues. With V trimmed by 5 bases and J by 2 bases, 2 bases remained unmatched. Germline assignment: CDR1 LNHDA and CDR2 SQIVND (reference sequence). CDR3 coding DNA: TGTGCCAGTAGTGGACTAGCGGGGGGTCCCTACAATGAGCAGTTCTTC. Translation: CASSGLAGGPYNEQFF.

This chain joins TRBV5-6 and TRBJ1-1; D is uncertain. This CDR3 spans 14 amino acids. Germline V gives CDR1 SGHDT, CDR2 YYEEEE. V dropped 0 bases and J dropped 0 bases, with 6 bases sitting between them. The CDR3 nucleotides are TGTGCCAGCAGCTTGGGTAGTGTGAACACTGAAGCTTTCTTT. The encoded protein is CASSLGSVNTEAFF.

The chain couples TRBV15 to TRBJ1-1, with TRBD1 as a possible D gene (5 bases). Germline V gene lookup returns CDR1 LNHNV and CDR2 YYDKDF (reference sequence). V lost 1 base to trimming and J lost 6 bases, with 9 bases between them. CDR3 size: 13 residues. The CDR3 here is CATSRVGVAEAFF. In DNA, the CDR3 is TGTGCCACCAGCAGAGTAGGGGTCGCTGAAGCTTTCTTT.